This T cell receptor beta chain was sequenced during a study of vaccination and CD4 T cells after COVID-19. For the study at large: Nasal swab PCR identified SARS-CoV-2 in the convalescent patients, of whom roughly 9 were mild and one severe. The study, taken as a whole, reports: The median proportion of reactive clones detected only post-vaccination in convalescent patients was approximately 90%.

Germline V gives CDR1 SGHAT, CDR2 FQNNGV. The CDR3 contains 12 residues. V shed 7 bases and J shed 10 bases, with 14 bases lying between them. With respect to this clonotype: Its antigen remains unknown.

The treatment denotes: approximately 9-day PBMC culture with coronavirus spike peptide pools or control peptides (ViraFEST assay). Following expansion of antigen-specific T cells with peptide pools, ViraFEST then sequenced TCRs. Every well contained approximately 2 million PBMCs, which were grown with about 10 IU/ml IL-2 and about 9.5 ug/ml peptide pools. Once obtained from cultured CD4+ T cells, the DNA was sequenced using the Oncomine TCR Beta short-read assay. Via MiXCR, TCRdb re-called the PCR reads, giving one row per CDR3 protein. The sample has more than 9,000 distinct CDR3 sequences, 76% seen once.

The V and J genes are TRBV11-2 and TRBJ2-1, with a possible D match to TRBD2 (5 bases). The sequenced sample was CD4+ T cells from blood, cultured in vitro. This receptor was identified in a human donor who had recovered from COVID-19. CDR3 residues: CASTRDRGEQFF. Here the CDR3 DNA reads TGTGCCAGCACCCGGGATCGCGGAGAGCAGTTCTTC.